The subject of this entry is one TCR beta chain. Libraries were prepared by immunoSEQ multiplex PCR; TCRdb keeps only in-frame clonotypes and omits some of them. In the table there are around 240,000 clones, about 79% of which are singletons. Per the germline V gene, CDR1 is SGHKS and CDR2 is YYEKEE (reference sequence). This CDR3 spans 15 amino acids. The V and J ends lost 2 bases and 4 bases, in that order; junction bases with no gene match: 7. These data originate in a study of blood T cell repertoires in COVID-19. Study at large: Whether acute or convalescent, the COVID-19 samples came from the United States, Italy and Spain.

What was sequenced was peripheral blood. This TCR was recovered from a woman in her thirties or forties who had recovered from COVID-19. This rearrangement joins TRBV5-5 to TRBJ2-7, with TRBD2 matching over 9 bases. The CDR3 region is CASSFSGTSSYEQYF. Written as DNA, the CDR3 is TGTGCCAGCAGCTTCTCCGGGACTAGCTCGTACGAGCAGTACTTC.